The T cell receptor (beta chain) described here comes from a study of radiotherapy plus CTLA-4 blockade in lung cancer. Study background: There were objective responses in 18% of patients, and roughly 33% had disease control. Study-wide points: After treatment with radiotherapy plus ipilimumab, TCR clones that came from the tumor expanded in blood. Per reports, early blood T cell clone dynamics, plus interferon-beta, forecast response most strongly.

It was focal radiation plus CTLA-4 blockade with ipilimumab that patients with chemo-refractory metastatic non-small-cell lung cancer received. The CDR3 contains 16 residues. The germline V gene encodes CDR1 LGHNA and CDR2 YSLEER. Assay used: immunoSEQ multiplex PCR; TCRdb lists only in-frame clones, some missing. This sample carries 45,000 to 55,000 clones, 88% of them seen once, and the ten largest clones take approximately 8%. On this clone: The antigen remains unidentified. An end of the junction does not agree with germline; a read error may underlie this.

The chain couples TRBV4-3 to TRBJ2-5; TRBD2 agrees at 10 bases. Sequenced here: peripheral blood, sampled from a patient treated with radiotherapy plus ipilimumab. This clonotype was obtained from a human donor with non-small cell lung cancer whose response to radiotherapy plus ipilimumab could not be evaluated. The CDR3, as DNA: TGCGCCAGCAGCAAAGAAAGCGGGGGGGCCAGGGAGACCCAGTACTTC. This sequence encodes CASSKESGGARETQYF.